What follows describes a single T cell receptor beta chain. This entry comes from a study of T cell changes during pregnancy in multiple sclerosis. V was trimmed by 4 bases and J by 0 bases, leaving 19 bases between them. CDR3 length equals 18 residues. Germline CDR1 and CDR2: MDHEN and SYDVKM. Sequenced by immunoSEQ multiplex PCR; TCRdb stores in-frame clones only, minus some. The sample shows about 70,000 clones, 85% to 95% of them seen only once. The TCR comes from a female donor in good health, enrolled as a control in a pregnancy study. This sequence joins TRBV28 and TRBJ1-5, with D possibly matching TRBD1 (6 bases). The starting material was peripheral blood, obtained in the second trimester of pregnancy. The CDR3 spells CASSSGQTATISNQPQHF. CDR3 DNA sequence: TGTGCCAGCAGTTCCGGACAGACCGCCACTATTAGCAATCAGCCCCAGCATTTT.